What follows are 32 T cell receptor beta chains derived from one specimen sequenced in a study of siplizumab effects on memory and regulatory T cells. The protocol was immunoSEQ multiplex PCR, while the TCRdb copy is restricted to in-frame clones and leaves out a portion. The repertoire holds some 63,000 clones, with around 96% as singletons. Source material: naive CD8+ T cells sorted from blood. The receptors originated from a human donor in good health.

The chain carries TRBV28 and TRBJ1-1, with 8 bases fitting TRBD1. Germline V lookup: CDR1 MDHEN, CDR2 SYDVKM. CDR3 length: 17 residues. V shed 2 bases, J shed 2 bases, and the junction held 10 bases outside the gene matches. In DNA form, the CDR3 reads TGTGCCAGCAGTTTAACAATAGGGGGGACAGGCAACACTGAAGCTTTCTTT. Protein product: CASSLTIGGTGNTEAFF.

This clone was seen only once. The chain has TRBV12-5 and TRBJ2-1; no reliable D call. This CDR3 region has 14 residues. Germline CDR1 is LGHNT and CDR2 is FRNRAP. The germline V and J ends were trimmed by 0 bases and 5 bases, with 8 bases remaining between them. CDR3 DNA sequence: TGTGCTAGTGGTTTGGTAACCCGGGACAATGAGCAGTTCTTC. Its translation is CASGLVTRDNEQFF.

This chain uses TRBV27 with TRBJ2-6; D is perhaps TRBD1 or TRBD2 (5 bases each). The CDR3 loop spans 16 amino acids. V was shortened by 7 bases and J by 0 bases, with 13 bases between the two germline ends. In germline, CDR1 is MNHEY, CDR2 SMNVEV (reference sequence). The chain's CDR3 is CASTGTESSGANVLTF. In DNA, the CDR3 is TGTGCCAGCACCGGGACGGAGAGCTCTGGGGCCAACGTCCTGACTTTC.

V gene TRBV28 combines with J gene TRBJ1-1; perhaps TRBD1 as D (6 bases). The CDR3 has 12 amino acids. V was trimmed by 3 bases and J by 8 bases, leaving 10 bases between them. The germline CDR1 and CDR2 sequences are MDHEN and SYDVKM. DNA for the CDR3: TGTGCCAGCAGTTTTGAACAGGGCGAAGCTTTCTTT. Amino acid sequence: CASSFEQGEAFF.

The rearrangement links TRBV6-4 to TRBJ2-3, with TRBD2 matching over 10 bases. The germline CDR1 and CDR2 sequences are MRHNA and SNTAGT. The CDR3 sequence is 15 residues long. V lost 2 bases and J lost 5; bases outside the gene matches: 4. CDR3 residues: CASSDERGGRDTQYF. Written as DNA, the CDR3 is TGTGCCAGCAGTGACGAGCGGGGGGGTAGAGATACGCAGTATTTT.

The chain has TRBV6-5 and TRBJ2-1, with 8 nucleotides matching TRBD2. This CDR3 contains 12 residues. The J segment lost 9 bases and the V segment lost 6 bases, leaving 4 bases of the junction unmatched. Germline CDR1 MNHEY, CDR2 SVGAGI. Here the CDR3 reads CASRGTSIEQFF. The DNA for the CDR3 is TGTGCCAGCAGGGGGACTAGTATTGAGCAGTTCTTC.

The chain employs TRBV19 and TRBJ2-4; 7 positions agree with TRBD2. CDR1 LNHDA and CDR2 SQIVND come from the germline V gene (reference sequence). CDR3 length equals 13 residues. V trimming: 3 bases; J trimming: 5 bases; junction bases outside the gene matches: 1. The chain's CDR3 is CASSISGENIQYF. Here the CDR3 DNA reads TGTGCCAGTAGTATCAGCGGGGAAAACATTCAGTACTTC. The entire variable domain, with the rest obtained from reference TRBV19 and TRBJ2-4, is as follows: DGGITQSPKYLFRKEGQNVTLSCEQNLNHDAMYWYRQDPGQGLRLIYYSQIVNDFQKGDIAEGYSVSREKKESFPLTVTSAQKNPTAFYLCASSISGENIQYFGAGTRLSVL.

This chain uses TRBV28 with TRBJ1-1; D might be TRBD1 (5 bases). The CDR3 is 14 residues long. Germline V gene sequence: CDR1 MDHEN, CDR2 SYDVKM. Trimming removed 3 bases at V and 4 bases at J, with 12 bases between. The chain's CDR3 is CASSFAGVSTEAFF. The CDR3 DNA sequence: TGTGCCAGCAGTTTCGCGGGGGTGAGCACTGAAGCTTTCTTT.

The CDR3: CASSPMTSGTRETQYF. CDR3 sequence (DNA): TGCGCCAGCAGCCCGATGACTAGCGGGACCCGGGAGACCCAGTACTTC. The chain has TRBV4-3 and TRBJ2-5, with 11 bases aligning to TRBD2. This CDR3 spans 16 amino acids. The trim removed 4 bases at V and 5 bases at J, leaving 9 bases unmatched. Germline values: CDR1 LGHNA, CDR2 YSLEER.

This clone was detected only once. The CDR3 DNA follows: TGTGCCAGCAGCGGGGGCCATGGCTACACCTTC. Translation gives CASSGGHGYTF. The chain links TRBV9 to TRBJ1-2, with a possible D match to TRBD1 (5 bases). Germline V CDR1 and CDR2: SGDLS, YYNGEE. V was shortened by 3 bases and J by 6 bases, with 6 bases between the two germline ends. The CDR3 has 11 residues.

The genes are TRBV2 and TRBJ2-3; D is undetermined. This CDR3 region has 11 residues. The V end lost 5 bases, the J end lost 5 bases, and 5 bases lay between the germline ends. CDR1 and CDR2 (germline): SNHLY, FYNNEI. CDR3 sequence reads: CASSRQDTQYF. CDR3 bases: TGTGCCAGCAGTCGTCAAGATACGCAGTATTTT.

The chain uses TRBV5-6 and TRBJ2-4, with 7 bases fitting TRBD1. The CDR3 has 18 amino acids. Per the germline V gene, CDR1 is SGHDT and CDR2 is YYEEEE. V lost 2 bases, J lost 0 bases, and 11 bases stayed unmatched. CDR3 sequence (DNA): TGTGCCAGCAGCTTCTGGACTGGGACAGCCATAGCCAAAAACATTCAGTACTTC. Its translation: CASSFWTGTAIAKNIQYF.

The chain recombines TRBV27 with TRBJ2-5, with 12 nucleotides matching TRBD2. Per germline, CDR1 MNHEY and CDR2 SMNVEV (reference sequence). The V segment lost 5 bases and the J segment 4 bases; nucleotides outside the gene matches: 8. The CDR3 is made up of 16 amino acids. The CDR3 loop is CASSPSSGGAGETQYF. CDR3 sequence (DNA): TGTGCCAGCAGTCCATCTAGCGGGGGGGCCGGAGAGACCCAGTACTTC.

The CDR3: CASSLGPSGGAPNEQFF. Here the CDR3 DNA reads TGTGCCAGCAGCTTAGGTCCTAGCGGGGGGGCTCCCAATGAGCAGTTCTTC. The chain is built from TRBV7-3 and TRBJ2-1, with 12 bases lining up with TRBD2. V shed 2 bases and J 6 bases; nucleotides not matched to a gene: 8. CDR1 and CDR2 (germline): SGHTA, FQGTGA. CDR3 length equals 17 residues. Complete variable domain (other parts from reference TRBV7-3 and TRBJ2-1): GAGVSQTPSNKVTEKGKYVELRCDPISGHTALYWYRQSLGQGPEFLIYFQGTGAADDSGLPNDRFFAVRPEGSVSTLKIQRTERGDSAVYLCASSLGPSGGAPNEQFFGPGTRLTVL.

DNA of the CDR3: TGCAGCGTTGAAAATCTAGGGCTACAGGGGGGGAATGAGCAGTTCTTC. Translating gives CSVENLGLQGGNEQFF. The V gene is TRBV29-1, the J gene TRBJ2-1; possible D gene TRBD1, 8 bases. V was cut by 2 bases and J by 7 bases, with 21 bases left in between. Germline CDR1 reads SQVTM; CDR2 reads ANQGSEA. This CDR3 has 16 residues.

CDR3 in amino acids: CASSQDQGAGYEQYF. The CDR3 coding sequence is TGCGCCAGCAGCCAAGATCAGGGGGCAGGTTACGAGCAGTACTTC. The chain employs TRBV4-3 and TRBJ2-7; 8 positions agree with TRBD1. V lost 0 bases to trimming and J lost 4 bases; unmatched junction nucleotides: 5. The CDR3 is 15 amino acids. Germline-derived CDR1 and CDR2 are LGHNA and YSLEER.

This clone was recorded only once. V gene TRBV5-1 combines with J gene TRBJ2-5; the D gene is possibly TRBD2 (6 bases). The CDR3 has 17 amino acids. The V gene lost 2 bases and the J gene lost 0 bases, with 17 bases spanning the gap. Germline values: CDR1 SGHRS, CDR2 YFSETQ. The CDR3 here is CASSFPFYGGYQETQYF. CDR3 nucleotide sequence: TGCGCCAGCAGCTTCCCTTTTTACGGGGGTTACCAAGAGACCCAGTACTTC.

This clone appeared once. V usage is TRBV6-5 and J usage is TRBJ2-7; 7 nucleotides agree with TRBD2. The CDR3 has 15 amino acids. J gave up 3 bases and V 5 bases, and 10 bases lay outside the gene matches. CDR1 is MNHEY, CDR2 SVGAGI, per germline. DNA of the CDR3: TGTGCCAGCAGTGCGGCGGGGGTGCGGGGCTACGAGCAGTACTTC. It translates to CASSAAGVRGYEQYF.

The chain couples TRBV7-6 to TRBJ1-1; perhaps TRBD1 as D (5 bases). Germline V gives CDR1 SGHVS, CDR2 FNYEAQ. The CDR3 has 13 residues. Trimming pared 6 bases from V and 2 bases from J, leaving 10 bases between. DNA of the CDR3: TGTGCCAGCAGTTCGGGGGACAACACTGAAGCTTTCTTT. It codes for CASSSGDNTEAFF.

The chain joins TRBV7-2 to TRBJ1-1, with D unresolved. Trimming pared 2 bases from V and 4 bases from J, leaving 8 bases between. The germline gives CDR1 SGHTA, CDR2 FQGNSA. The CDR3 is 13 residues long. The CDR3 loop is CASSLFMGTEAFF. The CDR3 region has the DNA TGTGCCAGCAGCTTATTTATGGGCACTGAAGCTTTCTTT.

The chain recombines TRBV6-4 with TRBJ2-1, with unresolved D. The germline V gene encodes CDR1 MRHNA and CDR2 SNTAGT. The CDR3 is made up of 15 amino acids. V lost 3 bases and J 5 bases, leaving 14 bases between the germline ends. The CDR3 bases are TGTGCCAGCAGTGAGTTTAAGGGTGTAAACAATGAGCAGTTCTTC. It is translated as CASSEFKGVNNEQFF.

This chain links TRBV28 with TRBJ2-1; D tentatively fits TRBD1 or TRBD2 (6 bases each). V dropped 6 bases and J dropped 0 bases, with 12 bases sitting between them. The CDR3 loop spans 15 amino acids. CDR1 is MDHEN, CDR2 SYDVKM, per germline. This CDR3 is CASSFRGPSYNEQFF. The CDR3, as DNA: TGTGCCAGCAGCTTCCGGGGGCCCTCCTACAATGAGCAGTTCTTC. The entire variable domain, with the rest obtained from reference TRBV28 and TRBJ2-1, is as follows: DVKVTQSSRYLVKRTGEKVFLECVQDMDHENMFWYRQDPGLGLRLIYFSYDVKMKEKGDIPEGYSVSREKKERFSLILESASTNQTSMYLCASSFRGPSYNEQFFGPGTRLTVL.

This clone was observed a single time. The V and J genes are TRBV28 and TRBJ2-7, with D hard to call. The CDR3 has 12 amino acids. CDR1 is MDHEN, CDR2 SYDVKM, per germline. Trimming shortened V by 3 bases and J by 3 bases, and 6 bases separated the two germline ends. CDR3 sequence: CASSFNLYEQYF. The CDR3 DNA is TGTGCCAGCAGTTTCAACCTCTACGAGCAGTACTTC.

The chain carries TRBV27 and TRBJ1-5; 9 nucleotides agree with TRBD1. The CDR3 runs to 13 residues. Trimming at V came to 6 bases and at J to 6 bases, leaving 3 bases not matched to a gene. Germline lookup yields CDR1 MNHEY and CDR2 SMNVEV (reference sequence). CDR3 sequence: CASRGQGTQPQHF. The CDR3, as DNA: TGTGCCAGCAGAGGACAGGGGACTCAGCCCCAGCATTTT.

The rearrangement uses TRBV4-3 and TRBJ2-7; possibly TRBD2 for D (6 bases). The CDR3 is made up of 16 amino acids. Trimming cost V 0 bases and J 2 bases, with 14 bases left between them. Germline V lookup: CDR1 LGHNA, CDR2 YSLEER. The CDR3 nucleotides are TGCGCCAGCAGCCAAGATCCCGCGGGGAGCGCCTACGAGCAGTACTTC. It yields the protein CASSQDPAGSAYEQYF.

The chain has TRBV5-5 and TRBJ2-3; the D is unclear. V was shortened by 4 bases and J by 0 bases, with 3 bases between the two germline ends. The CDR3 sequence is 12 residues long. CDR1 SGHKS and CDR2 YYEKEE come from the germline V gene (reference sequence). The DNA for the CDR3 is TGTGCCAGCAGCCTTAGCACAGATACGCAGTATTTT. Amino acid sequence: CASSLSTDTQYF.

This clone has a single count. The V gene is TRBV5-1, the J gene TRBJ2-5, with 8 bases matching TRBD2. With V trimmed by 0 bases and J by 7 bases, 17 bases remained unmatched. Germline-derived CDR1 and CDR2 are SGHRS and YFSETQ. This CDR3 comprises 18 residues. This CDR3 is CASSLEGLAGYMQGTQYF. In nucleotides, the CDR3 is TGCGCCAGCAGCTTGGAGGGGCTAGCGGGCTACATGCAGGGGACCCAGTACTTC.

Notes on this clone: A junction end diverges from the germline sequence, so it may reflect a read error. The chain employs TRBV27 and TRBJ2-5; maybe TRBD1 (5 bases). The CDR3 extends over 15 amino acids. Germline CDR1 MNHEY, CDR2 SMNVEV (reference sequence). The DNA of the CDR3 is TGTGCCAGCAGCCCGGGCGGCTTGGGGCGAGAGGCCCAGTACTTC. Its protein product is CASSPGGLGREAQYF.

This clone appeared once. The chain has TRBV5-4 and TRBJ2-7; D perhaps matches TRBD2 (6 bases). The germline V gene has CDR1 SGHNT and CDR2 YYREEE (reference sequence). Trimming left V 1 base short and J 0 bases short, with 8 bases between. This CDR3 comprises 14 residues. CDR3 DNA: TGTGCCAGCAGCTTGTACGGGAGCTCCTACGAGCAGTACTTC. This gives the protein CASSLYGSSYEQYF. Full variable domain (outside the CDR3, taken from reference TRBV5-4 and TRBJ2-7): ETGVTQSPTHLIKTRGQQVTLRCSSQSGHNTVSWYQQALGQGPQFIFQYYREEENGRGNFPPRFSGLQFPNYSSELNVNALELDDSALYLCASSLYGSSYEQYFGPGTRLTVT.

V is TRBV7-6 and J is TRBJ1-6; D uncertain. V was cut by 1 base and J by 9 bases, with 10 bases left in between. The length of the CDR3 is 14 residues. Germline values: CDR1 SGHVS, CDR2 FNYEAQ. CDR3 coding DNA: TGTGCCAGCAGCTTAGGGGCAGTAGGTTCACCCCTCCACTTT. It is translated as CASSLGAVGSPLHF.

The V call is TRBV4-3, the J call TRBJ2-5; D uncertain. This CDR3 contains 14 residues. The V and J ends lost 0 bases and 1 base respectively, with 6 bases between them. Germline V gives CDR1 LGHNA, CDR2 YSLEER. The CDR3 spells CASSQDLFQETQYF. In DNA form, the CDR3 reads TGCGCCAGCAGCCAAGATCTGTTCCAAGAGACCCAGTACTTC.

In DNA, the CDR3 is TGCGCCAGCAGCCGAAGCCCGGGGCAGCCCTCGGACGAGCAGTACTTC. It is translated as CASSRSPGQPSDEQYF. The rearrangement links TRBV4-1 to TRBJ2-7, with D perhaps TRBD1 or TRBD2 (5 bases each). Trimming pared 4 bases from V and 5 bases from J, leaving 21 bases between. The CDR3 runs to 16 residues. The V gene's germline CDR1 is MGHRA and CDR2 YSYEKL.